This T cell receptor (beta chain) was identified during a study of T cells in Graves' hyperthyroidism and ophthalmopathy. This clonotype was counted many times. The CDR3 consists of 14 residues. V was pared by 6 bases and J by 6 bases, with 4 bases of the junction left unmatched. Per germline, CDR1 SNHLY and CDR2 FYNNEI. Newly diagnosed hyperthyroidism, duration under 2 months, in patients aged 18 to 65. Uncontrolled infections, other autoimmune diseases, pregnancy or lactation led to exclusion of patients. There were TCR beta CDR3 regions amplified from RNA transcripts. First-round RT-PCR of the TCR CDR3 relied on the HTBI primer set. TCRdb recomputed calls from the multiplex PCR reads with MiXCR, one row per CDR3 protein. Here the sample spans around 580,000 distinct CDR3 sequences, just over 45% being singletons.

The rearrangement joins TRBV2 to TRBJ2-1; 11 positions match TRBD2. The receptor was derived from a woman under 30 with Graves' hyperthyroidism. The sample comprised peripheral blood or thyroid tissue (not recorded which). Written as DNA, the CDR3 is TGTGCCAGCAGGACTAGCGGGACAGTCAATGAGCAGTTCTTC. Its protein is CASRTSGTVNEQFF.